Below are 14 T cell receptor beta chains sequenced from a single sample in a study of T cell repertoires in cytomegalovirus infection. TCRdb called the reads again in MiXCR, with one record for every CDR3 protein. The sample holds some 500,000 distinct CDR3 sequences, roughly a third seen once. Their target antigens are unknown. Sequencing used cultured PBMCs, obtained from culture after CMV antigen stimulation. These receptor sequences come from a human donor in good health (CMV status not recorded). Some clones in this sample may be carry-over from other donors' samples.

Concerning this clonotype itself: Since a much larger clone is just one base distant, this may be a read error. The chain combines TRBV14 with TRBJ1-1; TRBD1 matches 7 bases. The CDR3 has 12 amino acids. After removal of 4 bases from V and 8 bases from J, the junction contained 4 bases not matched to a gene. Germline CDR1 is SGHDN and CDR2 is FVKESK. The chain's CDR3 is CASSLQGLEAFF. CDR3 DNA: TGTGCCAGCAGCCTACAGGGGTTGGAAGCTTTCTTT.

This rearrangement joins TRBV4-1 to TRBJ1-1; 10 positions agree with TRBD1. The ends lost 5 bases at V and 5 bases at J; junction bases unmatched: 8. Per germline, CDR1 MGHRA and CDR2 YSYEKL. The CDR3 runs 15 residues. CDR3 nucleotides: TGCGCCAGCAGCTATCCGGGACAGGGGAAGACTGAAGCTTTCTTT. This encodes CASSYPGQGKTEAFF.

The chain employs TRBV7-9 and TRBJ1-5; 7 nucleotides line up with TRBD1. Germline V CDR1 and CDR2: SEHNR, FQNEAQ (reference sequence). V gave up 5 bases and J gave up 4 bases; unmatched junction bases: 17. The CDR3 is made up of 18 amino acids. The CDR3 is CASSQVVRRDSTNQPQHF. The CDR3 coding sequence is TGTGCCAGCAGCCAAGTCGTGAGGCGGGACAGCACGAATCAGCCCCAGCATTTT.

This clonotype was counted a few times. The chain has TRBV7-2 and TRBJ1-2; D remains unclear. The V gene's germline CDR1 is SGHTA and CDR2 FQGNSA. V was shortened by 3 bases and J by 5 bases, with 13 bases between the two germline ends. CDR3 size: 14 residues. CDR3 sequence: CASSFAQSGYGYTF. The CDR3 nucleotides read TGTGCCAGCAGCTTTGCACAGTCTGGGTATGGCTACACCTTC.

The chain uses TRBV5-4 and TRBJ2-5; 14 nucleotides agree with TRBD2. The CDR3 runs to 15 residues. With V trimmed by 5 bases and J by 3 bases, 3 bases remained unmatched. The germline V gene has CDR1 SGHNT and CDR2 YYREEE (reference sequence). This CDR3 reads CASRMGLAGEETQYF. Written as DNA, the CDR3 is TGTGCCAGCAGAATGGGACTAGCGGGAGAAGAGACCCAGTACTTC.

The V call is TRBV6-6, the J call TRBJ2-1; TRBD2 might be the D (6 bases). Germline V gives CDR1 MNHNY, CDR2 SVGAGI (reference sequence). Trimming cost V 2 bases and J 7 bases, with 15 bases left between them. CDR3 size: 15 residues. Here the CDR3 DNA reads TGTGCCAGCAGTTACCCAGAGAGCGGGCCAAATGAGCAGTTCTTC. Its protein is CASSYPESGPNEQFF.

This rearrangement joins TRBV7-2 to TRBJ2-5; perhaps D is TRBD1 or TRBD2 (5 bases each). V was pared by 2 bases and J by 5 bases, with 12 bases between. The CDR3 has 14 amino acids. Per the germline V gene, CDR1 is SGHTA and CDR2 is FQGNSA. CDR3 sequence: CASSLSSREETQYF. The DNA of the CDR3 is TGTGCCAGCAGCTTATCCAGCAGGGAGGAGACCCAGTACTTC.

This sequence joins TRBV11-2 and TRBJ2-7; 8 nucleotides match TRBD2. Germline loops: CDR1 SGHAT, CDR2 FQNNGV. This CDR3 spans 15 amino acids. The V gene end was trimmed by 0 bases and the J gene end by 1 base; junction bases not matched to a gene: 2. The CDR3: CASSLDSGRSYEQYF. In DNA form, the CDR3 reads TGTGCCAGCAGCTTAGACAGCGGGAGATCCTACGAGCAGTACTTC.

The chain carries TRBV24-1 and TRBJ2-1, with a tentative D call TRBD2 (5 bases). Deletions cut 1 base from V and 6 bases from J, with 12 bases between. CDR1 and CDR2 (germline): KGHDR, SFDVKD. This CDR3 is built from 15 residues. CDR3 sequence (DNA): TGTGCCACCAGTGATTTAGAGGGAATGGGCAATGAGCAGTTCTTC. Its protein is CATSDLEGMGNEQFF.

CDR3 bases: TGCGCCAGCAGCCAAGGGGACTCCCACTCCTACGAGCAGTACTTC. This encodes CASSQGDSHSYEQYF. V gene TRBV4-3 combines with J gene TRBJ2-7; D may be TRBD2 (6 bases). Per germline, CDR1 LGHNA and CDR2 YSLEER. The CDR3 runs 15 residues. The V end lost 1 base, the J end lost 0 bases, and 10 bases lay between the germline ends.

The CDR3: CASSLADRIEAFF. For the CDR3, the DNA is TGTGCCAGCAGTTTAGCCGACAGAATTGAAGCTTTCTTT. The V and J genes are TRBV12-3 or TRBV12-4 and TRBJ1-1; a possible D gene is TRBD1 (5 bases). V lost 0 bases and J 7 bases, leaving 9 bases between the germline ends. There are 13 residues in the CDR3.

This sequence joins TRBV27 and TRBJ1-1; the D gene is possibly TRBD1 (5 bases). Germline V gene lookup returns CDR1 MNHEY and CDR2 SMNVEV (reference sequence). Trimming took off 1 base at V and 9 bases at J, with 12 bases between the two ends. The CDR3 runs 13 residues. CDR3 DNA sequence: TGTGCCAGCAGTTTATTCGGGGGGTCCCAAGCTTTCTTT. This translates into CASSLFGGSQAFF.

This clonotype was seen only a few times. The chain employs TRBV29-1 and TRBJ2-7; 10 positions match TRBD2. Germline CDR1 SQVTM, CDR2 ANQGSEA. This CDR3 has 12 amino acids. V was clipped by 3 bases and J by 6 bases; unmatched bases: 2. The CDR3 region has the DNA TGCAGCGTTGAGCCTAGCGGGAGCGAGCAGTACTTC. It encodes CSVEPSGSEQYF.

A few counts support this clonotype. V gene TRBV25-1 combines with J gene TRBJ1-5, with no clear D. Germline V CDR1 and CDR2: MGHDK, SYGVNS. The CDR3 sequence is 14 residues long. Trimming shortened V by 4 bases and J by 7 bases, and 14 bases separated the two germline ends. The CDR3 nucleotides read TGTGCCAGCAGTGCTATCGGGTCGGAACAGCCCCAGCATTTT. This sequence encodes CASSAIGSEQPQHF.